One and the same sample provided the 17 T cell receptor beta chains below, sequenced in a study of blood T cell repertoires in COVID-19. Repertoires were generated with immunoSEQ multiplex PCR, while TCRdb's copy carries only in-frame clones and drops some. The sample carries fewer than 250,000 clones, 83% recorded once. Sequencing was carried out using peripheral blood. Receptors originate from a woman between 45 and 65 years old with acute or convalescent COVID-19.

The chain employs TRBV12-3 or TRBV12-4 and TRBJ2-2; D gene unclear. V shed 6 bases and J shed 5 bases, with 10 bases lying between them. The CDR3 spans 13 residues. CDR3 region: CASRLTWTGELFF. CDR3 nucleotides: TGTGCCAGCAGACTAACCTGGACCGGGGAGCTGTTTTTT.

The chain carries TRBV7-8 and TRBJ1-1, with D tentatively TRBD1 (6 bases). Trimming stripped 2 bases from V and 5 bases from J, with 9 bases between. The CDR3 runs 13 residues. Germline loops: CDR1 SGHVS, CDR2 FQNEAQ. The CDR3 reads CASSLKGETEAFF. The CDR3 DNA sequence: TGTGCCAGCAGCTTAAAGGGGGAAACTGAAGCTTTCTTT.

This clone has ten or more counts. The chain recombines TRBV15 with TRBJ2-1; 9 bases fit TRBD1. V lost 0 bases and J lost 5; bases outside the gene matches: 11. The CDR3 loop spans 18 amino acids. CDR1 is LNHNV and CDR2 is YYDKDF in the germline V gene (reference sequence). The CDR3 DNA is TGTGCCACCAGCAGAGACAGCAACACCGGGACAGGGAACAATGAGCAGTTCTTC. Translation gives CATSRDSNTGTGNNEQFF. The whole variable domain, remainder taken from reference TRBV15 and TRBJ2-1, is DAMVIQNPRYQVTQFGKPVTLSCSQTLNHNVMYWYQQKSSQAPKLLFHYYDKDFNNEADTPDNFQSRRPNTSFCFLDIRSPGLGDTAMYLCATSRDSNTGTGNNEQFFGPGTRLTVL.

This clone showed up just once. The CDR3 region is CASSPGQGRGNEQFF. CDR3 sequence (DNA): TGTGCCAGCAGCCCTGGACAGGGCCGCGGCAATGAGCAGTTCTTC. This rearrangement joins TRBV28 to TRBJ2-1; 8 positions agree with TRBD1. The CDR3 spans 15 residues. J was trimmed by 6 bases and V by 6 bases; bases with no gene match: 10. Germline values: CDR1 MDHEN, CDR2 SYDVKM.

This clone was found a few times. The rearrangement links TRBV18 to TRBJ2-2; D is possibly TRBD2 (5 bases). Germline V lookup: CDR1 KGHSH, CDR2 LQKENI. There are 14 residues in the CDR3. The V end was cut by 2 bases, the J end by 6 bases, with 10 bases between. The CDR3 nucleotides are TGTGCCAGCTCACCATCTTCGGACTCCGGGGAGCTGTTTTTT. Its translation: CASSPSSDSGELFF. Together with reference TRBV18 and TRBJ2-2, the CDR3 gives the full variable domain: NAGVMQNPRHLVRRRGQEARLRCSPMKGHSHVYWYRQLPEEGLKFMVYLQKENIIDESGMPKERFSAEFPKEGPSILRIQQVVRGDSAAYFCASSPSSDSGELFFGEGSRLTVL.

The rearrangement links TRBV19 to TRBJ2-2; D might be TRBD1 (5 bases). CDR1 LNHDA and CDR2 SQIVND come from the germline V gene (reference sequence). The ends were cut back, 2 bases at V and 3 bases at J, with 19 bases in the middle. The CDR3 spans 18 residues. DNA for the CDR3: TGTGCCAGTAGTATACCTGCTAGGGGCCTAACCGACACCGGGGAGCTGTTTTTT. Translated: CASSIPARGLTDTGELFF.

This clone was observed a handful of times. The rearrangement links TRBV4-2 to TRBJ2-2; D perhaps matches TRBD1 (5 bases). Trimming shortened V by 3 bases and J by 2 bases, and 10 bases separated the two germline ends. CDR3 length: 15 residues. In germline, CDR1 is LGHNA, CDR2 YNFKEQ. The CDR3 spells CASSQDGHNTGELFF. The CDR3 DNA is TGTGCCAGCAGCCAGGATGGACACAACACCGGGGAGCTGTTTTTT.

This chain uses TRBV24-1 with TRBJ1-2, with D tentatively TRBD1 (6 bases). Trimming took off 3 bases at V and 0 bases at J, with 16 bases between the two ends. Germline V gene sequence: CDR1 KGHDR, CDR2 SFDVKD. The CDR3 totals 17 residues. This CDR3 is CATSDPTIQGANYGYTF. In DNA form, the CDR3 reads TGTGCCACCAGTGATCCTACTATACAGGGAGCTAACTATGGCTACACCTTC.

For the CDR3, the DNA is TGTGCCAGCAGCTTGGAACTAGCGGGACCCTACGAGCAGTACTTC. It translates to CASSLELAGPYEQYF. The chain combines TRBV5-6 with TRBJ2-7; 10 nucleotides align to TRBD2. The V segment lost 0 bases and the J segment 2 bases; nucleotides outside the gene matches: 2. CDR3 length: 15 amino acids. CDR1 is SGHDT, CDR2 YYEEEE, per germline.

J is TRBJ2-7 and V is TRBV5-1; 7 nucleotides match TRBD2. V trimming: 2 bases; J trimming: 5 bases; junction bases outside the gene matches: 7. The CDR3 has 14 residues. Looked up from germline, CDR1 is SGHRS and CDR2 is YFSETQ. The CDR3 nucleotides are TGCGCCAGCAGCTTAATGCAGGGAGGGGACGAGCAGTACTTC. Protein product: CASSLMQGGDEQYF.

This clone was observed a single time. V is TRBV24-1 and J is TRBJ2-3, with D perhaps matching TRBD1 (5 bases). Germline-derived CDR1 and CDR2 are KGHDR and SFDVKD. There are 17 residues in the CDR3. The ends were cut back, 4 bases at V and 3 bases at J, with 19 bases in the middle. The CDR3 loop is CATSESPELGRTDTQYF. In nucleotides, the CDR3 is TGTGCCACCAGTGAATCCCCTGAATTGGGGCGGACAGATACGCAGTATTTT.

The genes are TRBV9 and TRBJ2-3; the match to TRBD2 covers 8 bases. With 2 bases clipped from V and 6 bases from J, the junction kept 8 bases outside the gene matches. The CDR3 is 15 amino acids. Germline V gives CDR1 SGDLS, CDR2 YYNGEE. The CDR3 nucleotides read TGTGCCAGCAGCGTCGAAGAGCGGGAGTCGGATACGCAGTATTTT. This sequence encodes CASSVEERESDTQYF.

V is TRBV30 and J is TRBJ1-2; 8 bases are shared with TRBD1. V trimming: 0 bases; J trimming: 7 bases; junction bases outside the gene matches: 4. The CDR3 spans 13 residues. The V gene's germline CDR1 is GTSNPN and CDR2 SVGIG (reference sequence). The CDR3 DNA reads TGTGCCTGGAGTGTACAGGGGGGAGCTGGCTACACCTTC. Its protein is CAWSVQGGAGYTF.

This chain links TRBV24-1 with TRBJ2-3, with TRBD2 matching over 10 bases. J gave up 2 bases and V 3 bases, and 10 bases lay outside the gene matches. The CDR3 is 18 residues long. The germline gives CDR1 KGHDR, CDR2 SFDVKD. CDR3 nucleotide sequence: TGTGCCACCAGTGATATACCAGGACTAGCGGAAAACACAGATACGCAGTATTTT. Its protein is CATSDIPGLAENTDTQYF.

The chain is built from TRBV19 and TRBJ2-3; TRBD2 matches at 9 bases. This CDR3 region has 15 residues. V shed 5 bases and J 0 bases; nucleotides not matched to a gene: 3. Germline lookup yields CDR1 LNHDA and CDR2 SQIVND (reference sequence). The CDR3 is CASSLTSGSTDTQYF. CDR3 coding DNA: TGTGCCAGTAGTTTGACTAGCGGTAGCACAGATACGCAGTATTTT.

The chain carries TRBV7-2 and TRBJ2-3, with D possibly being TRBD1 (7 bases). The CDR3 consists of 17 residues. The germline V gene encodes CDR1 SGHTA and CDR2 FQGNSA. Between the trimmed V and J ends, which lost 0 bases and 10 bases, there was a span of 23 bases. Here the CDR3 DNA reads TGTGCCAGCAGCTTAGCGCGGGCTAGCGCGGGCAGGGGGGCGCAGTATTTT. Encoded protein: CASSLARASAGRGAQYF.

The chain combines TRBV15 with TRBJ1-5; 8 positions agree with TRBD1. From germline, CDR1 is LNHNV and CDR2 YYDKDF (reference sequence). This CDR3 contains 15 residues. The V gene end was trimmed by 4 bases and the J gene end by 2 bases; junction bases not matched to a gene: 4. CDR3 bases: TGTGCCACCAGCAAAGACAGGGGACGCAATCAGCCCCAGCATTTT. Residues: CATSKDRGRNQPQHF.